The sequence of this T cell receptor beta chain was determined in a study of blood T cell repertoires in COVID-19. In the study overall: There were acute and convalescent COVID-19 samples, and they came from the United States, Italy and Spain. The analysed material was cDNA or gDNA that came from T cells, B-cell-depleted T cells, or PBMCs.

The sample holds a few counts of this clone. Authors' analysis steps: Reference gene primers were amplified, and this amplification served to estimate nucleated cell counts. Here immunoSEQ multiplex PCR was the method, and the copy in TCRdb shows in-frame clones only, minus some. The DNA gave D and trimming, while V, J and clone size come from that table. The sample holds 200,000 to 300,000 clones; about 83% are singletons and the top ten take 1.9%. The sequenced material came from peripheral blood. This receptor was identified in a man aged 30 to 45 who had recovered from COVID-19.

Here the CDR3 reads CASSLEAGGGYEQYF. CDR3 DNA: TGCGCCAGCAGCTTGGAGGCAGGGGGCGGCTACGAGCAGTACTTC. This chain connects TRBV5-1 to TRBJ2-7, with TRBD1 matching 8 bases. V lost 0 bases, J lost 3 bases, and 5 bases stayed unmatched. The CDR3 totals 15 residues. CDR1 is SGHRS, CDR2 YFSETQ, per germline.